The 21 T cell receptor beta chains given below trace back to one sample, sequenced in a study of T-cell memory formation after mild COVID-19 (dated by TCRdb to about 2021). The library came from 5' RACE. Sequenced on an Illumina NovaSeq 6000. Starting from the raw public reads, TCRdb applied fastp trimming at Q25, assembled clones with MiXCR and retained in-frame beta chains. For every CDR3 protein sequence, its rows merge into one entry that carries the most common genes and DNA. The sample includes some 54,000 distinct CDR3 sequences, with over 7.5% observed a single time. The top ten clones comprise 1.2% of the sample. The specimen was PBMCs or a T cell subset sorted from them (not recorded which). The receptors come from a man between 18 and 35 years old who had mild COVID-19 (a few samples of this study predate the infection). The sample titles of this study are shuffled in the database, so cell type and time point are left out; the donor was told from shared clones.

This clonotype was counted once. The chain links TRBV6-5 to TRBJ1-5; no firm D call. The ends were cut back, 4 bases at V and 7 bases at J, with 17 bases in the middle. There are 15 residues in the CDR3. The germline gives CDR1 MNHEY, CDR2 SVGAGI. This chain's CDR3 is CASSSFAAGTQPQHF. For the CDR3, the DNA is TGTGCCAGCAGTTCCTTCGCGGCAGGCACGCAGCCCCAGCATTTT.

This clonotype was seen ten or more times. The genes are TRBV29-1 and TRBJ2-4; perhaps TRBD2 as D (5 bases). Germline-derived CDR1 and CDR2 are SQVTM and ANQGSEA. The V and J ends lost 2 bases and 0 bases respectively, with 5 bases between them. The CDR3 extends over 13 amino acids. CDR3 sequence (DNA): TGCAGCGTTGAACTAGCAGCCAAAAACATTCAGTACTTC. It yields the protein CSVELAAKNIQYF.

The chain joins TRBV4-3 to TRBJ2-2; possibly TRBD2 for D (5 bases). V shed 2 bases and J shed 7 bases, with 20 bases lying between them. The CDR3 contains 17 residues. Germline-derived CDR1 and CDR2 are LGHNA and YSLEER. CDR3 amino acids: CASSQLGNGVFGGELFF. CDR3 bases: TGCGCCAGCAGCCAACTTGGGAACGGGGTATTCGGCGGGGAGCTGTTTTTT.

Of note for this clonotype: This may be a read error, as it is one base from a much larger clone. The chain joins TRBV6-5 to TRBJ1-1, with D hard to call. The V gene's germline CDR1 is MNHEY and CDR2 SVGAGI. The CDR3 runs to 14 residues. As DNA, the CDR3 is TGTGCCAGCAGTTCCAACCGTAGGAACACTGAAGCTTCCTTT. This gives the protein CASSSNRRNTEASF.

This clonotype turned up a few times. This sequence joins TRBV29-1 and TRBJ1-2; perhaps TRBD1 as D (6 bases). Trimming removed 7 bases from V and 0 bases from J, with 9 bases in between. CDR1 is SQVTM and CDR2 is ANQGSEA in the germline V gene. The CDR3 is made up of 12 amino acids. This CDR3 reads CSAGDTNYGYTF. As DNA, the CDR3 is TGCAGCGCCGGGGACACTAACTATGGCTACACCTTC.

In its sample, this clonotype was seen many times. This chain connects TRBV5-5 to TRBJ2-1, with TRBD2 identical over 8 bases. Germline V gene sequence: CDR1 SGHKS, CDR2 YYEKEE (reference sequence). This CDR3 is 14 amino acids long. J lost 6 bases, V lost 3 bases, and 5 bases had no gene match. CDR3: CASSSTRGGNEQFF. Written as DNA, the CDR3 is TGTGCCAGCAGCTCAACCCGGGGGGGCAATGAGCAGTTCTTC.

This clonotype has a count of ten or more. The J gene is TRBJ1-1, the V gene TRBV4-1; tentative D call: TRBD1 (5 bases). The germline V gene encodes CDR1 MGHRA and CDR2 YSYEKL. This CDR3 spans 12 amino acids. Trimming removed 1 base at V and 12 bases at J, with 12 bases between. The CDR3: CASSQGGVKPFF. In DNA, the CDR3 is TGCGCCAGCAGCCAAGGGGGGGTAAAGCCTTTCTTT.

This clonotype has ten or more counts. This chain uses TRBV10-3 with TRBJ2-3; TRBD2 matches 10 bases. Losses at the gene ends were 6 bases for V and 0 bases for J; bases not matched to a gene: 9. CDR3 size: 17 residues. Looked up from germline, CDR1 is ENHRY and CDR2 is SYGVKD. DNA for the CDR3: TGTGCCATCAGCGAGGGACTAGCGTATACGAGCACAGATACGCAGTATTTT. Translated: CAISEGLAYTSTDTQYF.

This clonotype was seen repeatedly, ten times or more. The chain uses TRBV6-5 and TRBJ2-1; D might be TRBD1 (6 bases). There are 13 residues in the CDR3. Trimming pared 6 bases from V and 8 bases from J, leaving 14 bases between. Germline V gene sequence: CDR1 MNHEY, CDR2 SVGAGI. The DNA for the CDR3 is TGTGCCAGCAGCTGGGTAACAGGGTATGAGCAGTTCTTC. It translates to CASSWVTGYEQFF.

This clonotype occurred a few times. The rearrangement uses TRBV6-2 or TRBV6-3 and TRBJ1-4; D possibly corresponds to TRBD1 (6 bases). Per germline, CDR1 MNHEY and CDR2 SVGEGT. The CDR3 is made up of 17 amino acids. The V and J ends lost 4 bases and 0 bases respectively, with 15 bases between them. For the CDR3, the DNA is TGTGCCAGCAGTTCGCCTTCCAGGGGAGCAACTAATGAAAAACTGTTTTTT. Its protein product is CASSSPSRGATNEKLFF.

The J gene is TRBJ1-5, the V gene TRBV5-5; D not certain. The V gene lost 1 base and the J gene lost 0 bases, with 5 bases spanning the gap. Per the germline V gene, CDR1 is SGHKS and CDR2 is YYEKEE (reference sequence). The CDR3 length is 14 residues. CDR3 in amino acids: CASSLMDSNQPQHF. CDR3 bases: TGTGCCAGCAGCTTGATGGATAGCAATCAGCCCCAGCATTTT.

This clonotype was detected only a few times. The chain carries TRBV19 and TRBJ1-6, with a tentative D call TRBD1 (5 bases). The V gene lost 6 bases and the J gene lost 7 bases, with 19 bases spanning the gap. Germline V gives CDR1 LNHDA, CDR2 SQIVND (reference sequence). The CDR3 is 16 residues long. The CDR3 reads CASSPTGTRRNSPLHF. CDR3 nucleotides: TGTGCCAGTAGCCCGACCGGGACCCGCCGGAATTCACCCCTCCACTTT.

The CDR3 is CASSSGHAGANVLTF. The DNA of the CDR3 is TGTGCCAGCAGCTCTGGACATGCTGGGGCCAACGTCCTGACTTTC. This chain connects TRBV7-3 to TRBJ2-6, with D tentatively TRBD1 (5 bases). Trimming removed 4 bases at V and 2 bases at J, with 9 bases between. The CDR3 is 15 amino acids. Germline CDR1 SGHTA, CDR2 FQGTGA.

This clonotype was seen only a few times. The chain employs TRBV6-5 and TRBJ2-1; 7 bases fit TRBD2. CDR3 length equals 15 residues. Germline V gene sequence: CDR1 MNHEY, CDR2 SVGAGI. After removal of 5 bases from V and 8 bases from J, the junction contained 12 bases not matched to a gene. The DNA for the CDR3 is TGTGCCAGCAGTCACGGGGGGTTTGACACCGATGAGCAGTTCTTC. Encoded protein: CASSHGGFDTDEQFF.

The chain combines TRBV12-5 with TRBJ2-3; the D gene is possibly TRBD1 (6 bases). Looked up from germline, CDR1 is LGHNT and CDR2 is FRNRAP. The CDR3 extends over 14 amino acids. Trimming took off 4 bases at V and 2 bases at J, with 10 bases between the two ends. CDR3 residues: CASGSQGITDTQYF. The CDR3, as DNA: TGTGCTAGTGGTTCACAGGGTATCACAGATACGCAGTATTTT.

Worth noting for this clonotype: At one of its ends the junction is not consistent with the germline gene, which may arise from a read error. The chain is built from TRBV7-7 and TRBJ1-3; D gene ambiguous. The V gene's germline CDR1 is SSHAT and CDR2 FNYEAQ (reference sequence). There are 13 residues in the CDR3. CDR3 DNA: TGTGCTAGCAGCCCTAGCTCTGGAAACACCATATATTTT. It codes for CASSPSSGNTIYF.

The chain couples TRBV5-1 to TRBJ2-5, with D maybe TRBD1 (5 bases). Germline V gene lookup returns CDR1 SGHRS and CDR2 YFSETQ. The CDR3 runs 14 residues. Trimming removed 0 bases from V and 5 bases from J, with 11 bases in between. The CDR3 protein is CASSLEQGRETQYF. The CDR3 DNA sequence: TGCGCCAGCAGCTTGGAGCAGGGAAGGGAGACCCAGTACTTC.

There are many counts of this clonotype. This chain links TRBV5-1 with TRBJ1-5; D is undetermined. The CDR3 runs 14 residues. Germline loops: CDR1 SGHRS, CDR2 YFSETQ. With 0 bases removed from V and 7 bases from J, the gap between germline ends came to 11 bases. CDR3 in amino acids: CASSLEGPRQPQHF. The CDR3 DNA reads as TGCGCCAGCAGCTTGGAAGGGCCAAGGCAGCCCCAGCATTTT. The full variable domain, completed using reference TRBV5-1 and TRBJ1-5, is KAGVTQTPRYLIKTRGQQVTLSCSPISGHRSVSWYQQTPGQGLQFLFEYFSETQRNKGNFPGRFSGRQFSNSRSEMNVSTLELGDSALYLCASSLEGPRQPQHFGDGTRLSIL.

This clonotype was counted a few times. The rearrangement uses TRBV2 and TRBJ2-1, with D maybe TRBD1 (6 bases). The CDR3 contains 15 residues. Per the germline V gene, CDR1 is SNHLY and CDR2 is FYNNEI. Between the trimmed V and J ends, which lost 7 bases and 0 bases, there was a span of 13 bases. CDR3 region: CASTDQGHSYNEQFF. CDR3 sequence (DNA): TGTGCCAGCACCGATCAGGGGCACTCCTACAATGAGCAGTTCTTC.

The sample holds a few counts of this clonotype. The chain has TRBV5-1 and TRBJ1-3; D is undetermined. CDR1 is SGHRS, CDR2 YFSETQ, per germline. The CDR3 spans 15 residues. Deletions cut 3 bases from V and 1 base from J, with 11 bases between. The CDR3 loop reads CASSSRGESGNTIYF. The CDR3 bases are TGCGCCAGCAGCTCCCGTGGGGAATCTGGAAACACCATATATTTT.

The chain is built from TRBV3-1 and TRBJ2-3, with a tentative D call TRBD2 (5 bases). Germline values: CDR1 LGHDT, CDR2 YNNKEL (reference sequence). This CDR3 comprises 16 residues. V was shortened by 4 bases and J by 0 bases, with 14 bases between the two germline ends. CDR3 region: CASSPIRAGSTDTQYF. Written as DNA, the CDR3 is TGTGCCAGCAGCCCGATCCGGGCGGGCAGCACAGATACGCAGTATTTT.